The 26 T cell receptor beta chains presented below share a single source sample, sequenced in a study of STAT3 mutations in large granular lymphocyte leukemia. Findings and limits, study-wide: In T-cell large granular lymphocyte leukemia, about half of patients showed multiple immunodominant subclonotypes.

These receptors lack a known antigen. Method: immunoSEQ multiplex PCR; TCRdb's copy keeps in-frame clones and lacks some. The table includes fewer than 700 clones, around half detected once. Input material: peripheral blood mononuclear cells. The receptors derive from a woman in her forties or fifties with T-cell large granular lymphocyte leukemia. Some clones in this sample may be carry-over from other donors' samples.

The CDR3 reads CSVEVLDYTSSYEQYF. CDR3 nucleotides: TGCAGCGTTGAGGTCCTAGACTACACTAGCTCCTACGAGCAGTACTTC. The V gene is TRBV29-1, the J gene TRBJ2-7, with D maybe TRBD2 (5 bases). This CDR3 has 16 amino acids. V was shortened by 3 bases and J by 0 bases, with 18 bases between the two germline ends. CDR1 and CDR2 (germline): SQVTM, ANQGSEA.

This sequence joins TRBV20-1 and TRBJ1-1, with D uncertain. Germline-derived CDR1 and CDR2 are DFQATT and SNEGSKA (reference sequence). The length of the CDR3 is 11 residues. The V and J ends lost 0 bases and 13 bases respectively, with 12 bases between them. The CDR3 bases are TGCAGTGCTAGAGATGGGGATCTGGGTTTCTTT. This gives the protein CSARDGDLGFF.

This clone was counted a single time. This rearrangement joins TRBV6-6 to TRBJ2-7, with TRBD2 identical over 7 bases. There are 16 residues in the CDR3. V shed 2 bases and J 3 bases; nucleotides not matched to a gene: 10. Germline loops: CDR1 MNHNY, CDR2 SVGAGI (reference sequence). The CDR3 region has the DNA TGTGCCAGCAGTTACGACGGTAGCGGGTCTAACTACGAGCAGTACTTC. Amino acids: CASSYDGSGSNYEQYF.

The chain joins TRBV7-9 to TRBJ2-4; the D gene is possibly TRBD1 (5 bases). Germline CDR1 and CDR2: SEHNR and FQNEAQ (reference sequence). Trimming cost V 5 bases and J 0 bases, with 8 bases left between them. This CDR3 is 14 amino acids long. The CDR3 region has the DNA TGTGCCAGCAGCCCAGGGATAGCCAAAAACATTCAGTACTTC. Protein product: CASSPGIAKNIQYF. Using reference TRBV7-9 and TRBJ2-4 for the parts outside the CDR3, the full variable domain is DTGVSQNPRHKITKRGQNVTFRCDPISEHNRLYWYRQTLGQGPEFLTYFQNEAQLEKSRLLSDRFSAERPKGSFSTLEIQRTEQGDSAMYLCASSPGIAKNIQYFGAGTRLSVL.

This chain uses TRBV30 with TRBJ2-5; 8 positions match TRBD2. CDR1 and CDR2 (germline): GTSNPN, SVGIG (reference sequence). With 2 bases clipped from V and 2 bases from J, the junction kept 7 bases outside the gene matches. CDR3 size: 15 residues. The CDR3 DNA sequence: TGTGCCTGGAGTATGGCTAGCGGGCTACAAGAGACCCAGTACTTC. This encodes CAWSMASGLQETQYF.

V and J are TRBV25-1 and TRBJ1-2; 10 nucleotides agree with TRBD1. The germline CDR1 and CDR2 sequences are MGHDK and SYGVNS. This CDR3 has 16 residues. Trimming at V came to 5 bases and at J to 7 bases, leaving 13 bases not matched to a gene. The CDR3 protein is CASSSPGTGVTFGYTF. CDR3 in DNA: TGTGCCAGCAGTTCCCCCGGGACAGGGGTTACGTTTGGCTACACCTTC.

The chain is built from TRBV18 and TRBJ2-3, with TRBD1 matching 7 bases. V was clipped by 5 bases and J by 2 bases; unmatched bases: 7. Germline values: CDR1 KGHSH, CDR2 LQKENI. The CDR3 length is 15 residues. This chain's CDR3 is CASSFRDSFTDTQYF. The CDR3 DNA sequence: TGTGCCAGCTCATTCCGGGACAGCTTCACAGATACGCAGTATTTT.

The chain joins TRBV12-5 to TRBJ2-7, with TRBD1 matching 7 bases. Germline-derived CDR1 and CDR2 are LGHNT and FRNRAP. The CDR3 runs 14 residues. V trimming: 2 bases; J trimming: 6 bases; junction bases outside the gene matches: 7. The CDR3 reads CASGLTLGTAEQYF. The DNA of the CDR3 is TGTGCTAGTGGTTTGACACTCGGGACAGCCGAGCAGTACTTC.

This clone has only a few counts. The chain couples TRBV9 to TRBJ1-2; D uncertain. Trimming stripped 0 bases from V and 2 bases from J, with 5 bases between. From germline, CDR1 is SGDLS and CDR2 YYNGEE. This CDR3 contains 13 residues. The CDR3 bases are TGTGCCAGCAGCGTAGGGCAGAACTATGGCTACACCTTC. The encoded protein is CASSVGQNYGYTF.

This chain uses TRBV14 with TRBJ1-2; maybe TRBD1 (6 bases). Per the germline V gene, CDR1 is SGHDN and CDR2 is FVKESK. The CDR3 loop spans 14 amino acids. Deletions cut 1 base from V and 9 bases from J, with 15 bases between. CDR3 bases: TGTGCCAGCAGCCAAGCAGGGGCCGCAGGGAGCTACACCTTC. Translation: CASSQAGAAGSYTF.

The rearrangement joins TRBV5-1 to TRBJ2-7; TRBD2 aligns across 11 bases. This CDR3 comprises 15 residues. CDR1 is SGHRS and CDR2 is YFSETQ in the germline V gene. V was clipped by 4 bases and J by 4 bases; unmatched bases: 7. CDR3 in DNA: TGCGCCAGCAGCAGGCTAGCGGGAGGCAGGTACGAGCAGTACTTC. This translates into CASSRLAGGRYEQYF.

The chain links TRBV30 to TRBJ2-7; D remains unclear. Germline lookup yields CDR1 GTSNPN and CDR2 SVGIG (reference sequence). V was clipped by 0 bases and J by 4 bases, with 13 bases between them. The CDR3 runs 14 residues. The CDR3 DNA is TGTGCCTGGAGTGTATCGAGTCGTATGTACGAGCAGTACTTC. Amino acids: CAWSVSSRMYEQYF.

This chain joins TRBV27 and TRBJ2-7; 12 bases fit TRBD2. From germline, CDR1 is MNHEY and CDR2 SMNVEV (reference sequence). With V trimmed by 4 bases and J by 2 bases, 6 bases remained unmatched. This CDR3 contains 16 residues. In DNA form, the CDR3 reads TGTGCCAGCAGTTCCGGACTAGCGGGACGACCCTACGAGCAGTACTTC. Translating gives CASSSGLAGRPYEQYF.

The V call is TRBV4-3, the J call TRBJ2-7; 12 positions agree with TRBD2. The length of the CDR3 is 18 residues. Germline CDR1 LGHNA, CDR2 YSLEER. The V segment lost 1 base and the J segment 1 base; nucleotides outside the gene matches: 8. This CDR3 is CASSQASGTSGPSYEQYF. CDR3 DNA sequence: TGCGCCAGCAGCCAAGCATCCGGGACTAGCGGGCCTTCCTACGAGCAGTACTTC.

The chain is built from TRBV13 and TRBJ2-7; 9 bases map to TRBD1. Germline trimming cut 2 bases from V and 7 bases from J; bases unmatched to any gene: 6. Per germline, CDR1 PRHDT and CDR2 FYEKMQ (reference sequence). The CDR3 has 14 amino acids. CDR3 amino acids: CASSLRGTGREQYF. DNA of the CDR3: TGTGCCAGCAGCTTACGAGGGACAGGGAGAGAGCAGTACTTC.

V gene TRBV18 combines with J gene TRBJ1-1; weak D call: TRBD1 (5 bases). Trimming pared 3 bases from V and 7 bases from J, leaving 6 bases between. Germline V gives CDR1 KGHSH, CDR2 LQKENI. The CDR3 runs 11 residues. In DNA form, the CDR3 reads TGTGCCAGCTCACCTCAGGGTGAAGCTTTCTTT. Translated: CASSPQGEAFF.

The CDR3 bases are TGTGCCAGCAGCTTGGGTATTAGCAATCAGCCCCAGCATTTT. This sequence encodes CASSLGISNQPQHF. This sequence joins TRBV5-6 and TRBJ1-5, with D hard to call. The germline V gene has CDR1 SGHDT and CDR2 YYEEEE. The CDR3 extends over 14 amino acids. With 0 bases removed from V and 0 bases from J, the gap between germline ends came to 4 bases. Together with reference TRBV5-6 and TRBJ1-5, the CDR3 gives the full variable domain: DAGVTQSPTHLIKTRGQQVTLRCSPKSGHDTVSWYQQALGQGPQFIFQYYEEEERQRGNFPDRFSGHQFPNYSSELNVNALLLGDSALYLCASSLGISNQPQHFGDGTRLSIL.

This chain connects TRBV18 to TRBJ1-2; 8 nucleotides match TRBD1. The CDR3 is 13 residues long. CDR1 and CDR2 from the germline V gene are KGHSH and LQKENI. Germline trimming cut 3 bases from V and 6 bases from J; bases unmatched to any gene: 3. This CDR3 reads CASSPDRGHGYTF. CDR3 nucleotide sequence: TGTGCCAGCTCACCCGACAGGGGCCATGGCTACACCTTC.

The gene calls are TRBV18 and TRBJ1-2; D is ambiguous. This CDR3 has 15 amino acids. Trimming took off 1 base at V and 0 bases at J, with 9 bases between the two ends. Germline loops: CDR1 KGHSH, CDR2 LQKENI. The CDR3, as DNA: TGTGCCAGCTCACCACGATTGGAGACTAACTATGGCTACACCTTC. Protein sequence: CASSPRLETNYGYTF.

V gene TRBV29-1 combines with J gene TRBJ2-7; the match to TRBD2 covers 10 bases. The CDR3 is made up of 13 amino acids. V lost 3 bases to trimming and J lost 4 bases; unmatched junction nucleotides: 3. The germline V gene encodes CDR1 SQVTM and CDR2 ANQGSEA. The CDR3 nucleotides read TGCAGCGTTGATGGTAGCGGGGGGTACGAGCAGTACTTC. Translated, it gives CSVDGSGGYEQYF.

CDR3 region: CAWKVRLNEQFF. The CDR3 DNA reads TGTGCCTGGAAGGTCAGGCTCAATGAGCAGTTCTTC. V is TRBV30 and J is TRBJ2-1; D unclear. The CDR3 is 12 residues long. The germline CDR1 and CDR2 sequences are GTSNPN and SVGIG (reference sequence). Between the trimmed V and J ends, which lost 4 bases and 6 bases, there was a span of 10 bases. Combining the CDR3 with reference TRBV30 and TRBJ2-1 gives the whole variable domain SQTIHQWPATLVQPVGSPLSLECTVEGTSNPNLYWYRQAAGRGLQLLFYSVGIGQISSEVPQNLSASRPQDRQFILSSKKLLLSDSGFYLCAWKVRLNEQFFGPGTRLTVL.

This clone was seen a few times. This chain joins TRBV5-1 and TRBJ1-2, with 8 nucleotides matching TRBD1. J was trimmed by 6 bases and V by 4 bases; bases with no gene match: 5. The CDR3 length is 13 residues. CDR1 and CDR2 (germline): SGHRS, YFSETQ. CDR3 loop: CASSLDRAHGYTF. The CDR3 nucleotides read TGCGCCAGCAGCCTGGACAGGGCACATGGCTACACCTTC.

This chain joins TRBV29-1 and TRBJ1-1; D is ambiguous. The ends were cut back, 7 bases at V and 1 base at J, with 10 bases in the middle. Per the germline V gene, CDR1 is SQVTM and CDR2 is ANQGSEA. The CDR3 is made up of 12 amino acids. CDR3 sequence: CSAGRGNTEAFF. The CDR3 coding sequence is TGCAGCGCCGGTCGGGGGAACACTGAAGCTTTCTTT.

The chain combines TRBV6-1 with TRBJ2-7; D unclear. The V gene's germline CDR1 is MNHNS and CDR2 SASEGT. The V end was cut by 1 base, the J end by 3 bases, with 16 bases between. This CDR3 is 16 amino acids long. CDR3 bases: TGTGCCAGCAGTGAAGACAGCTACTTAACTTACTACGAGCAGTACTTC. Encoded protein: CASSEDSYLTYYEQYF.

This clone occurred a few times. The genes are TRBV5-6 and TRBJ1-2; D not resolved. The CDR3 totals 15 residues. Germline lookup yields CDR1 SGHDT and CDR2 YYEEEE. The germline V and J ends were trimmed by 0 bases and 0 bases, with 9 bases remaining between them. CDR3: CASSLGQAANYGYTF. CDR3 nucleotide sequence: TGTGCCAGCAGCTTGGGGCAGGCCGCTAACTATGGCTACACCTTC.

This clone was detected only a few times. The J gene is TRBJ2-7, the V gene TRBV6-6, with D possibly being TRBD2 (5 bases). The CDR3 loop spans 14 amino acids. Germline CDR1 is MNHNY and CDR2 is SVGAGI (reference sequence). The V and J ends lost 2 bases and 2 bases respectively, with 10 bases between them. CDR3 region: CASSYEVGAYEQYF. DNA of the CDR3: TGTGCCAGCAGTTACGAGGTGGGAGCCTACGAGCAGTACTTC.